This T cell receptor beta chain was sequenced in a study of cytomegalovirus exposure and HLA in healthy donors. Study overall: Out of about 179 million T cells, an earlier analysis found more than 95 million unique TCR beta sequences in total. Study-level points and caveats: Among TCR sequences, most were rare, though some public TCRs appeared in many donors. Later analysis identified 16,000 or so TCR beta sequences associated with HLA alleles, using a false discovery rate threshold of 0.05.

Germline V gene data show CDR1 as SGHVS and CDR2 as FQNEAQ. CDR3 length: 16 amino acids. Both 60 Vbeta primers and 13 Jbeta primers went into the PCR. Some clones are missing from TCRdb's copy, which holds only in-frame ones; the method was immunoSEQ multiplex PCR. This sample yields about 250,000 clones, of which roughly 73% are seen a single time; more than 0.45% belongs to the top ten. In regard to this clone: Its specificity is not known.

The sample was PBMCs. V gene TRBV7-8 combines with J gene TRBJ2-5; TRBD2 agrees at 7 bases. Near its end, the DNA agrees better with TRBJ2-7, so the J call may be wrong. The source is a boy younger than 18 in good health and CMV-seronegative. The CDR3 DNA reads TGTGCCAGCAGCCCCAGAGGGCGCGGGAGAGCTTACGAGCAGTACTTC. Translating gives CASSPRGRGRAYEQYF.